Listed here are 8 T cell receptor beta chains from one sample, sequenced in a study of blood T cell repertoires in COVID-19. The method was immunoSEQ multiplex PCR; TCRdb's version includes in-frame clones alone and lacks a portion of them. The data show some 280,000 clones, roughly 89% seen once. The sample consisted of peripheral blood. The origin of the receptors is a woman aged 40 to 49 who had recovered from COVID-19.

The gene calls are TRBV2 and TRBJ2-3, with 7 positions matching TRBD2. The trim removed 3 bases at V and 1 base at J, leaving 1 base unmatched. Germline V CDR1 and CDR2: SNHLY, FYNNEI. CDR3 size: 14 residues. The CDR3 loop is CASSELAGTDTQYF. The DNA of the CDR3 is TGTGCCAGCAGTGAGCTAGCGGGCACAGATACGCAGTATTTT. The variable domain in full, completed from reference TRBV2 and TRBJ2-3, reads EPEVTQTPSHQVTQMGQEVILRCVPISNHLYFYWYRQILGQKVEFLVSFYNNEISEKSEIFDDQFSVERPDGSNFTLKIRSTKLEDSAMYFCASSELAGTDTQYFGPGTRLTVL.

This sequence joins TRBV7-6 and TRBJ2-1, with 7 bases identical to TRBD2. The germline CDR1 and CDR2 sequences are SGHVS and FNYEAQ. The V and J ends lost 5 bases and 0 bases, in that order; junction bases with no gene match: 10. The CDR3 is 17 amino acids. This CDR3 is CASSPKASGSSYNEQFF. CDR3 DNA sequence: TGTGCCAGCAGCCCGAAAGCTAGCGGAAGCTCCTACAATGAGCAGTTCTTC.

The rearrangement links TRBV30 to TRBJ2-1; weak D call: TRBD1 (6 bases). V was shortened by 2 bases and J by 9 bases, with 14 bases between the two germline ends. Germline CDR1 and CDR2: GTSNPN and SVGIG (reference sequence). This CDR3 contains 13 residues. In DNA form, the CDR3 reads TGTGCCTGGAGTCCTACAGGGATTGGTGAGCAGTTCTTC. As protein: CAWSPTGIGEQFF.

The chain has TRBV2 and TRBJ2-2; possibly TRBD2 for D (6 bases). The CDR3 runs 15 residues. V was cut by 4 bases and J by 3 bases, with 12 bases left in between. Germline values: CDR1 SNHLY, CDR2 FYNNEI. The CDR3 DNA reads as TGTGCCAGCAGTGGTTTCCCGGGGGACACCGGGGAGCTGTTTTTT. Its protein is CASSGFPGDTGELFF.

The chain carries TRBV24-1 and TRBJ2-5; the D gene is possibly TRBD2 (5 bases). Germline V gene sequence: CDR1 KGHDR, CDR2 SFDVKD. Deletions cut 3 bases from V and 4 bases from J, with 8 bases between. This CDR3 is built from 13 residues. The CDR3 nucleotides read TGTGCCACCAGTGATGGAGCGGTAGAGACCCAGTACTTC. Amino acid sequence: CATSDGAVETQYF.

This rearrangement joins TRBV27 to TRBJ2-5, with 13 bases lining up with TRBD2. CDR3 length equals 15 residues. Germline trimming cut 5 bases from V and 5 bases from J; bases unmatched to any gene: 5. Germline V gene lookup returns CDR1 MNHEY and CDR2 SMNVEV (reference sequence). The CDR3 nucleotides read TGTGCCAGCAGTCCCGGGACTAGCGGGGTGGAGACCCAGTACTTC. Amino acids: CASSPGTSGVETQYF.

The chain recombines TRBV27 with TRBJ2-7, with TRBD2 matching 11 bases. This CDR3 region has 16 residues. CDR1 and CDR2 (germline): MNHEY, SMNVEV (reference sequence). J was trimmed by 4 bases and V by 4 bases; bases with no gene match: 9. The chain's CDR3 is CASSSYSGRGVYEQYF. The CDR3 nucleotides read TGTGCCAGCAGTTCGTATAGCGGGAGGGGGGTATACGAGCAGTACTTC.

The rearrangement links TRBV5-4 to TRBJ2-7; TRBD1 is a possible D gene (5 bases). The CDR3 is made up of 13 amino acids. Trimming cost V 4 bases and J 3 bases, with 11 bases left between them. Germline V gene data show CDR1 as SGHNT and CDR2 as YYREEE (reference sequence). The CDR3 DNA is TGTGCCAGCAGCCAAGACAGTCTCTACGAGCAGTACTTC. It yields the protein CASSQDSLYEQYF.